This TCR beta chain is drawn from a study of identical twins. Trimming stripped 2 bases from V and 6 bases from J, with 18 bases between. The germline gives CDR1 MNHEY, CDR2 SVGAGI. The CDR3 spans 16 residues. From the 5' RACE reads, TCRdb called clonotypes with MiXCR, one entry per CDR3 protein. Counted here are approximately 190,000 distinct CDR3 sequences, more than 15% occurring once; the ten biggest clones make up 40%. This clonotype was counted only a few times. The antigen remains unidentified. Study-wide results and caveats: With monozygotic twins, out-of-frame TCR alpha sharing exceeded what models estimated. The authors drew conclusions from cross-sectional statistical analysis rather than following the same donors.

These data were also filed under a second study, of T cells expressing NK-cell markers.

Sequenced sample: CD8+ T cells sorted from blood. The chain combines TRBV6-5 with TRBJ2-3, with D perhaps matching TRBD2 (5 bases). This receptor was obtained from a woman between 18 and 30 years old in good health. CDR3 nucleotides: TGTGCCAGCAGTTACGCATGGGGAGAGGTTGTGGATACGCAGTATTTT. Amino acids: CASSYAWGEVVDTQYF.